In this sample, the clone carrying this TCR beta chain turned up a few times. The data are from a study of T cells in Graves' hyperthyroidism and ophthalmopathy. The definition of stable Graves' hyperthyroidism was no ophthalmopathy progression within 18 months. Criteria for exclusion of patients were uncontrolled infection, other autoimmune disease, pregnancy or lactation. Diagnostic decisions used clinical symptoms, serum thyroxine and TRAb, thyroid ultrasound and orbital computed tomography. Using 10 ml of fresh peripheral blood, PBMCs were prepared. The CDR3 covers 12 residues. CDR1 and CDR2 (germline): DFQATT, SNEGSKA (reference sequence). V was trimmed by 0 bases and J by 7 bases, leaving 6 bases between them. From RNA transcripts, TCR beta CDR3 regions were amplified. The HTBI primer set served for first-round RT-PCR of the TCR CDR3. TCRdb ran MiXCR on the multiplex PCR reads and lists one entry per CDR3 protein. The sample gives 300,000 to 400,000 distinct CDR3 sequences, 15% to 20% of which show up once; approximately 49% is in the top ten.

Sequenced input: blood. The source of this sequence is a woman in her forties or fifties with Graves' hyperthyroidism. J is TRBJ1-4 and V is TRBV20-1, with D unresolved. The CDR3 here is CSARDLVEKLFF. CDR3 sequence (DNA): TGCAGTGCTAGAGATCTGGTTGAAAAACTGTTTTTT.